This T cell receptor beta chain is from a study of T cells expressing NK-cell markers (dated by TCRdb to the early 2020s). Context from the whole study: Three sorted T-cell subsets (CD3+CD56+NKG2C+, CD3+CD56+NKG2C- and CD3+CD56-NKG2C+) from fewer than 10 donors had their TCR beta-chain repertoires profiled. Among the eight sequenced donors, only one was HCMV-seronegative, while the other seven were HCMV-seropositive. The study sequenced eight donors, all healthy volunteers chosen at random: three men and five women. Libraries were sequenced as 2 x 150 bp reads on Illumina HiSeq 2000/2500, MiSeq or NextSeq. Summary of the overall study and its limitations: Whether the expanded NKG2C-expressing T cell clones were specific for HCMV antigens was left unclear. Those dominant clonotypes were again the most abundant among CD3+CD56-NKG2C+ cells in a few donors, at roughly 28.3-65%. In roughly 6 donors, the dominant CD3+CD56+NKG2C+ clonotypes were among the top 10 CD8+ clonotypes and accounted for roughly 1.0-8% of CD8+ T cells.

To determine HCMV serostatus, a commercial ELISA kit was used to detect HCMV-specific IgG in serum. Ficoll density gradient centrifugation was used to isolate peripheral blood mononuclear cells from blood. The CDR3 spans 15 residues, from the cysteine through the phenylalanine. The nucleotide record is missing. Based on the germline V gene (reference sequence), the CDR1 and CDR2 sequences are SEHNR and FQNEAQ. As regards this clonotype: Its cognate antigen has yet to be identified.

Sequenced on an Illumina HiSeq 2000. 5'RACE template switching, by which a universal primer site and unique molecular identifiers were added, was used to make TCR beta cDNA libraries. Synthesis of cDNA was primed from the TCR beta constant segment and was followed by two consecutive PCR amplification steps. Per the authors' processing: MIGEC was used to demultiplex reads and group reads by UMI, and MiTCR was used to assemble and quantify clonotypes. Only TCR cDNA sequences supported by at least two reads were kept to exclude erroneous sequences. The tcR package was used for downstream repertoire analysis, with clonotypes matched between fractions based on CDR3 nucleotide sequence plus V segment. VDJmatch was used to annotate antigen specificity against VDJdb, with one amino acid substitution allowed in CDR3. TCRdb reprocessed the reads and provides one entry for every CDR3 protein sequence; no DNA is given. It is TCRdb's table, rather than the study itself, that gives the V and J calls and clone size. The sample table includes about 410,000 distinct CDR3 sequences. The ten largest clones capture about 10% of the sample.

The chain was built from TRBV7-9 and TRBJ1-1; TCRdb's D gene call, TRBD1, goes unchecked for lack of DNA. Source material: blood T cells: a sorted CD56 or NKG2C T cell subset, CD4+ or CD8+ T cells, or bulk PBMC T cells (not recorded which). This TCR came from a woman in her fifties or sixties in good health. Donor details come from another sample of the same person, matched by shared clones. For the CDR3, the sequence is CASSLVPGTYTEAFF.